One and the same sample provided the 3 T cell receptor beta chains below, sequenced in a study of CD8 T cells in ankylosing spondylitis. One entry per CDR3 protein results from TCRdb running MiXCR on the 5' RACE reads. Of about 320,000 distinct CDR3 sequences listed, roughly 12% are singletons. Sample: blood, either unsorted or a sorted T cell fraction (not recorded which). Every receptor here comes from a female donor with ankylosing spondylitis or in good health (not recorded which).

This clonotype was observed a few times. This sequence joins TRBV6-2 or TRBV6-3 and TRBJ2-7, with 8 bases matching TRBD2. The CDR3 spans 13 residues. V gave up 6 bases and J gave up 4 bases; unmatched junction bases: 5. CDR1 is MNHEY and CDR2 is SVGEGT in the germline V gene. CDR3 sequence: CASRAGASYEQYF. Written as DNA, the CDR3 is TGTGCCAGCAGAGCGGGAGCGTCTTACGAGCAGTACTTC.

This clonotype was counted a few times. V usage is TRBV5-1 and J usage is TRBJ1-2; 7 bases agree with TRBD1. CDR1 is SGHRS and CDR2 is YFSETQ in the germline V gene. The ends lost 4 bases at V and 8 bases at J; junction bases unmatched: 11. The CDR3 totals 14 residues. The CDR3 region is CASSALDRTVGYTF. The CDR3, as DNA: TGCGCCAGCAGCGCATTGGACAGGACGGTGGGCTACACCTTC.

The table lists this clonotype with a few counts. CDR3 protein: CASSFGNPDTQYF. DNA for the CDR3: TGTGCCAGCAGCTTCGGGAACCCAGATACGCAGTATTTT. The V call is TRBV7-2, the J call TRBJ2-3, with TRBD2 as a possible D gene (5 bases). Deletions cut 3 bases from V and 4 bases from J, with 8 bases between. The CDR3 is 13 amino acids. CDR1 SGHTA and CDR2 FQGNSA come from the germline V gene.